Detailed here is one T cell receptor (beta chain). There is no known antigen for this receptor. No per-base quality is available; no much larger clone lies one base away. Including the terminal cysteine and phenylalanine, the CDR3 comprises 17 residues. Only CDR3 DNA is held: 51 bases, read in frame from base 1. CDR1 MNHNS and CDR2 SASEGT are derived from the germline V gene. Trimming accounts for 6 bases at V and 4 bases at J, while the number of junction bases matched to no gene is 13. These data come from a study of CD8 T cells in Susac syndrome (dated by TCRdb to the late 2010s). Some background on the complete study: Among the sequenced Susac syndrome patients, more than five had clinically active disease and eight were in clinical remission. Whether CD8+ T cell activation and differentiation in Susac syndrome was antigen driven was tested using repertoire sequencing. At blood withdrawal, Susac syndrome patients were therapy-naive, treated with corticosteroids (with IVIg additionally given to some), or treated with IVIg alone. Findings and caveats that apply to the study as a whole: The number of individuals in the TCR sequencing and HLA analysis was acknowledged as relatively small. The CD4+ T cell repertoire of patients with Susac syndrome showed no detectable clonal expansion.

Peripheral blood CD8+ and CD4+ T cells from healthy donors, Susac syndrome patients and multiple sclerosis patients were profiled by high-throughput TCR beta sequencing. The Susac syndrome patients fulfilled recently defined diagnostic criteria for either definite or probable disease. Bulk CD8+ and CD4+ T cells were purified by magnetic negative isolation, while CD8+ TEMRA cells were enriched using FACS. Blood was drawn into EDTA tubes, processed within 24 hours, and PBMCs were isolated by density gradient centrifugation. PBMCs intended for TCR sequencing were cryopreserved in liquid nitrogen and were subsequently thawed in a 37 degrees C water bath. The sorted or isolated CD4+, CD8+ and CD8+ TEMRA cells had a purity of 90% or higher. RNA was extracted with the RNeasy kit and roughly 0.45 to 1 ug was reverse transcribed using random hexamers. TCR beta CDR3 regions were amplified with the immunoSEQ multiplex PCR assay covering 54 Vbeta and 13 Jbeta segments. To correct PCR amplification bias, a synthetic template baseline was used for both primer optimization and computational correction. From the authors' description of their analysis: Reads were assigned to V, D and J genes according to IMGT and analyzed in immunoSEQ Analyzer, with only productive sequences retained. Clonality was computed as one minus Shannon entropy normalized by log2 of the number of productive unique sequences. For each patient and control, public and private clones were evaluated among the 100 most prevalent clones. Susac-specific clones were defined as absent from healthy and MS cohorts, 1052 published viral clones and other ImmuneACCESS disease sequences. TCRdb reprocessed the public reads (quality trimming at Q25 with fastp, clone calling with MiXCR) and kept in-frame beta chains. Rows matching on CDR3 protein sequence are summarized as one entry with the most common DNA and genes. The V and J calls were determined by TCRdb, not by the authors. Counted in this sample were about 190,000 distinct CDR3 sequences; approximately 96% of them appeared once. In total, the top ten clones hold roughly 0.093% of the sample.

The receptor's source is a human donor with Susac syndrome. Sequencing was performed on CD4+ T cells from PBMCs. The chain joins TRBV6-1 to TRBJ1-2, with 11 junctional bases fitting TRBD1. This receptor carries the CDR3 CASSRGTGGIKGYGYTF. The nucleotide sequence is TGTGCCAGCAGCCGCGGGACAGGGGGTATCAAGGGCTATGGCTACACCTTC.